This passage covers 7 T cell receptor beta chains from one sample sequenced in a study of a mutant IDH1 vaccine in newly diagnosed glioma. As for time point: baseline, week 1 (first vaccination visit). Treatment meaning: pre-vaccination baseline after standard-of-care therapy. Assay: immunoSEQ multiplex PCR; the TCRdb copy retains only in-frame clones and omits some. The sample lists about 51,000 clones; about 80% were seen once. The sample here was PBMCs, taken from a glioma patient treated with radiotherapy, temozolomide or both. The receptor source for this set is a woman aged 40 to 50 with glioma.

The J gene is TRBJ2-5, the V gene TRBV7-2; TRBD2 aligns across 15 bases. The CDR3 contains 17 residues. Germline assignment: CDR1 SGHTA and CDR2 FQGNSA. V lost 4 bases, J lost 5 bases, and 8 bases stayed unmatched. The CDR3: CASSSGLAGGRGETQYF. Written as DNA, the CDR3 is TGTGCCAGCAGCTCGGGACTAGCGGGGGGCCGGGGGGAGACCCAGTACTTC.

In this sample, this clone turned up once. The chain uses TRBV19 and TRBJ1-1; 9 nucleotides align to TRBD1. V gave up 5 bases and J gave up 4 bases; unmatched junction bases: 5. Looked up from germline, CDR1 is LNHDA and CDR2 is SQIVND (reference sequence). The CDR3 is 14 amino acids. The CDR3 loop reads CASSGTGSGTEAFF. CDR3 DNA: TGTGCCAGTAGTGGGACAGGGTCGGGCACTGAAGCTTTCTTT.

V gene TRBV29-1 combines with J gene TRBJ1-2; TRBD1 is a possible D gene (5 bases). V lost 3 bases to trimming and J lost 6 bases, with 8 bases between them. The germline V gene encodes CDR1 SQVTM and CDR2 ANQGSEA. The CDR3 covers 11 residues. Written as DNA, the CDR3 is TGCAGCGTTGAGCAGACAGATGGCTACACCTTC. This gives the protein CSVEQTDGYTF.

DNA of the CDR3: TGTGCCAGCAGTGAGCGGGGGGGGCACGAGCAGTACTTC. Amino acid sequence: CASSERGGHEQYF. The chain joins TRBV6-1 to TRBJ2-7; 9 nucleotides match TRBD2. Germline CDR1 MNHNS, CDR2 SASEGT. J was trimmed by 5 bases and V by 3 bases; bases with no gene match: 2. This CDR3 is built from 13 residues.

The chain joins TRBV11-2 to TRBJ1-1, with 12 bases matching TRBD1. Germline CDR1 is SGHAT and CDR2 is FQNNGV. V shed 4 bases, J shed 4 bases, and the junction held 4 bases outside the gene matches. CDR3 length: 15 amino acids. The CDR3 is CASSSGQGAGTEAFF. The CDR3 nucleotides are TGTGCCAGCAGCTCGGGACAGGGGGCTGGCACTGAAGCTTTCTTT.

This chain connects TRBV14 to TRBJ1-4; 10 bases line up with TRBD1. This CDR3 is 16 amino acids long. The germline V gene encodes CDR1 SGHDN and CDR2 FVKESK. Trimming cost V 0 bases and J 7 bases; bases outside gene matches: 5. The CDR3 protein is CASSQETGGASEKLFF. The DNA for the CDR3 is TGTGCCAGCAGCCAAGAGACAGGGGGCGCGAGTGAAAAACTGTTTTTT.

The rearrangement uses TRBV30 and TRBJ2-7; D not certain. Trimming cost V 5 bases and J 4 bases, with 12 bases left between them. Germline values: CDR1 GTSNPN, CDR2 SVGIG (reference sequence). This CDR3 has 12 residues. This CDR3 is CAWGLDGYEQYF. The CDR3 DNA sequence: TGTGCCTGGGGCCTTGACGGTTACGAGCAGTACTTC.